The 21 T cell receptor beta chains presented below share a single source sample, sequenced in a study of T cell clonality in common variable immunodeficiency. Study-level results: In common variable immunodeficiency, TCR beta chains reportedly carried fewer deletions and N-nucleotide insertions.

These TCRs' antigens remain unknown. Only in-frame clones appear in the TCRdb table, and some are missing; sequencing was by immunoSEQ multiplex PCR. Found here are over 20,000 clones, no singletons; the ten largest cover about 2%. Material: peripheral blood mononuclear cells. The receptors come from a human donor with common variable immunodeficiency.

This clone has a count of ten or more. The read finishes 3 residues shy of the CDR3 end, and the germline J gene is used to complete it. The V and J genes are TRBV28 and TRBJ2-7, with TRBD1 matching over 7 bases. This CDR3 is built from 13 residues. Losses at the gene ends were 2 bases for V and 3 bases for J; bases not matched to a gene: 1. Germline values: CDR1 MDHEN, CDR2 SYDVKM. The CDR3 bases that were read are TGTGCCAGCAGTTTACAGGGGGACTACGAG. This sequence encodes CASSLQGDYE. The full CDR3 protein reads CASSLQGDYEQYF. Looking up the rest from reference TRBV28 and TRBJ2-7 gives the full variable domain: DVKVTQSSRYLVKRTGEKVFLECVQDMDHENMFWYRQDPGLGLRLIYFSYDVKMKEKGDIPEGYSVSREKKERFSLILESASTNQTSMYLCASSLQGDYEQYFGPGTRLTVT.

This clone was observed at least ten times. The CDR3 extends 3 residues past the end of the read, so its final part is completed from the germline J gene. Other DNA sequences from this sample encode an identical CDR3 as well. J is TRBJ1-4 and V is TRBV18; TRBD1 is a possible D gene (5 bases). The CDR3 has 14 amino acids. CDR1 and CDR2 (germline): KGHSH, LQKENI. Trimming cost V 6 bases and J 8 bases, with 16 bases left between them. The DNA read from the CDR3 is TGTGCCAGCTCCGGTGGACACTCCGGGGAAAAA. Amino acids: CASSGGHSGEK. The complete CDR3 protein is CASSGGHSGEKLFF.

This clone has only a few counts. The CDR3 extends 3 residues past the end of the read, so its final part is completed from the germline J gene. The gene calls are TRBV11-3 and TRBJ1-3; no reliable D call. This CDR3 has 13 residues. Germline loops: CDR1 SGHNT, CDR2 YENEEA. The V and J ends lost 5 bases and 3 bases respectively, with 8 bases between them. The covered CDR3 bases are TGTGCCAGCAGCAAGGGTCTTGGAAACACC. The encoded protein is CASSKGLGNT. The CDR3 in its entirety is CASSKGLGNTIYF.

In its sample, this clone was seen many times. Read coverage stops 3 residues before the CDR3 terminus; the germline J gene supplies the remainder. The chain uses TRBV3-1 (or the pseudogene TRBV3-2) and TRBJ2-3; tentatively, D is TRBD2 (7 bases). The V and J ends lost 0 bases and 1 base respectively, with 11 bases between them. Germline-derived CDR1 and CDR2 are LGHDT and YNNKEL (reference sequence). The CDR3 consists of 16 residues. CDR3 protein: CASSQDAGAGTDTQYF. The sequenced CDR3 bases are TGTGCCAGCAGCCAAGATGCGGGGGCGGGCACAGATACG.

This clone has at least ten counts. Read coverage stops 3 residues before the CDR3 terminus; the germline J gene supplies the remainder. The rearrangement joins TRBV27 to TRBJ1-2; possible D gene TRBD1, 5 bases. CDR1 and CDR2 (germline): MNHEY, SMNVEV (reference sequence). V gave up 3 bases and J gave up 3 bases, with 11 bases separating them. The CDR3 loop spans 14 amino acids. The covered CDR3 bases are TGTGCCAGCAGTTTTCGACCAGGGCACTATGGC. It codes for CASSFRPGHYG. The full CDR3 reads CASSFRPGHYGYTF.

This clone was recorded a few times. The DNA ends 3 residues before the CDR3 does, and the rest of the CDR3 is filled in from the germline J gene. The J gene is TRBJ1-5, the V gene TRBV19, with D possibly TRBD1 on 5 matching bases. Trimming removed 3 bases from V and 5 bases from J, with 14 bases in between. CDR3 length equals 15 residues. CDR1 and CDR2 (germline): LNHDA, SQIVND (reference sequence). The chain's CDR3 is CASSMVGFRDQPQHF. CDR3 DNA, as far as it was read: TGTGCCAGTAGTATGGTGGGCTTCAGGGATCAGCCC.

This clone showed up many times. The read terminates 3 residues ahead of where the CDR3 ends, so the germline J gene completes it. The chain links TRBV7-2 to TRBJ1-4; D may be TRBD1 (6 bases). V was cut by 3 bases and J by 8 bases, with 13 bases left in between. Germline V gene sequence: CDR1 SGHTA, CDR2 FQGNSA. The CDR3 is 14 residues long. The CDR3 DNA, read in part, is TGTGCCAGCAGCTTTAGAGGGGGGGAAGAAAAA. Amino acids: CASSFRGGEEK. The full CDR3 is CASSFRGGEEKLFF.

This clone was observed many times. The missing CDR3 end, 3 residues past where the read stops, is filled in from the germline J gene. The chain employs TRBV7-9 and TRBJ2-5; TRBD2 is a possible D gene (6 bases). Between the trimmed V and J ends, which lost 4 bases and 1 base, there was a span of 10 bases. The CDR3 loop spans 14 amino acids. Germline V lookup: CDR1 SEHNR, CDR2 FQNEAQ (reference sequence). CDR3 region: CASSWGDGQETQYF. The DNA read from the CDR3 is TGTGCCAGCAGCTGGGGGGACGGCCAAGAGACC. Supplemented by reference TRBV7-9 and TRBJ2-5, the full variable domain reads DTGVSQNPRHKITKRGQNVTFRCDPISEHNRLYWYRQTLGQGPEFLTYFQNEAQLEKSRLLSDRFSAERPKGSFSTLEIQRTEQGDSAMYLCASSWGDGQETQYFGPGTRLLVL.

This clone was found many times. The read terminates 3 residues ahead of where the CDR3 ends, so the germline J gene completes it. This rearrangement joins TRBV6-4 to TRBJ1-1, with a weak D call TRBD1 (5 bases). CDR1 and CDR2 from the germline V gene are MRHNA and SNTAGT. Trimming stripped 6 bases from V and 5 bases from J, with 19 bases between. There are 15 residues in the CDR3. Partial CDR3 DNA: TGTGCCAGCAGCCCTAGCGTGGGGCGACGTACTGAA. Residues: CASSPSVGRRTE. The whole CDR3 sequence is CASSPSVGRRTEAFF.

This clone came up many times. The read stops 3 residues short of the end of the CDR3; the missing end is completed from the germline J gene. The V and J genes are TRBV5-1 and TRBJ2-3; D perhaps matches TRBD1 (5 bases). Trimming took off 4 bases at V and 7 bases at J, with 19 bases between the two ends. The CDR3 has 15 residues. Germline V lookup: CDR1 SGHRS, CDR2 YFSETQ. CDR3 DNA (partial): TGCGCCAGCAGCAGGGGTCACAACCCGGAAAATACG. Amino acid sequence: CASSRGHNPENT. The whole CDR3 protein reads CASSRGHNPENTQYF.

This clone was observed many times. The CDR3 is cut off 3 residues early in the read; its end comes from the germline J gene. The chain uses TRBV2 and TRBJ2-1; 7 nucleotides align to TRBD2. Germline values: CDR1 SNHLY, CDR2 FYNNEI. The V segment lost 5 bases and the J segment 1 base; nucleotides outside the gene matches: 2. The CDR3 has 14 amino acids. CDR3 region: CASSLAESYNEQFF. The CDR3 bases that were read are TGTGCCAGCAGTCTAGCGGAGTCCTACAATGAG.

The table lists this clone with many counts. From the germline J gene comes the end of the CDR3, since the read stops 3 residues before it. The rearrangement uses TRBV12-3 or TRBV12-4 and TRBJ1-2; TRBD1 matches 7 bases. Trimming at V came to 5 bases and at J to 4 bases, leaving 7 bases not matched to a gene. This CDR3 spans 14 amino acids. The sequenced part of the CDR3 DNA is TGTGCCAGCAGTCTCGCCGGGACAGCCTATGGC. This encodes CASSLAGTAYG. The whole CDR3 protein is CASSLAGTAYGYTF.

Many counts were recorded for this clone. The read gets to within 3 residues of the CDR3 end, and the germline J gene fills in the rest. The chain carries TRBV6-2 or TRBV6-3 and TRBJ1-5; D gene ambiguous. This CDR3 region has 13 residues. Trimming stripped 2 bases from V and 9 bases from J, with 11 bases between. From germline, CDR1 is MNHEY and CDR2 SVGEGT. CDR3 DNA, as far as it was read: TGTGCCAGCAGTTACCTAGTCAGCTCGCCC. It yields the protein CASSYLVSSP. The entire CDR3 is CASSYLVSSPQHF.

This clone came up many times. The read ends 3 residues before the CDR3 terminus; that terminus is restored from the germline J gene. The chain carries TRBV7-9 and TRBJ2-3; D is undetermined. The germline V gene has CDR1 SEHNR and CDR2 FQNEAQ (reference sequence). With 0 bases removed from V and 4 bases from J, the gap between germline ends came to 11 bases. This CDR3 spans 15 amino acids. The sequenced part of the CDR3 DNA is TGTGCCAGCAGCTTAGCCCTAGAGAGGTCAGATACG. It specifies CASSLALERSDT. The full CDR3 sequence reads CASSLALERSDTQYF.

The sample holds many counts of this clone. The missing CDR3 end, 3 residues past where the read stops, is filled in from the germline J gene. V gene TRBV7-6 combines with J gene TRBJ2-7; D is perhaps TRBD1 (5 bases). V gave up 5 bases and J gave up 6 bases, with 8 bases separating them. CDR1 and CDR2 from the germline V gene are SGHVS and FNYEAQ. This CDR3 has 11 amino acids. The part of the CDR3 DNA that was read is TGTGCCAGCAGCGAAGGGGTCGAG. Translation: CASSEGVE. The whole CDR3 region reads CASSEGVEQYF.

This clone has a count of ten or more. The CDR3 goes on 3 residues after the read ends, and that part is filled in from the germline J gene. The chain links TRBV20-1 to TRBJ2-5, with TRBD2 identical over 10 bases. The V segment lost 0 bases and the J segment 4 bases; nucleotides outside the gene matches: 8. Germline loops: CDR1 DFQATT, CDR2 SNEGSKA (reference sequence). CDR3 length: 16 amino acids. CDR3: CSARDFGRLAGETQYF. The sequenced part of the CDR3 DNA is TGCAGTGCTAGAGATTTCGGAAGACTAGCGGGAGAGACC.

This clone was counted ten times or more. The CDR3 end falls 3 residues outside the read, so it is completed with the germline J gene. V gene TRBV19 combines with J gene TRBJ2-3, with a possible D match to TRBD1 (5 bases). V was cut by 9 bases and J by 4 bases, with 17 bases left in between. The CDR3 is made up of 14 amino acids. CDR1 and CDR2 (germline): LNHDA, SQIVND (reference sequence). The CDR3 loop reads CASKQGIGADTQYF. The CDR3 bases that were read are TGTGCCAGCAAGCAGGGTATCGGCGCAGATACG.

This clone has ten or more counts. At one end the junction does not follow the germline gene, possibly because of a read error. Coverage ceases 3 residues before the CDR3 finishes, and the germline J gene fills in the end. The chain joins TRBV7-7 to TRBJ2-1; D not certain. The CDR3 contains 13 residues. Germline lookup yields CDR1 SSHAT and CDR2 FNYEAQ (reference sequence). The CDR3 loop is CASSPLGYNEQFF. CDR3 DNA (partial): TGTGCTAGCAGCCCGCTAGGTTACAATGAG.

This clone was detected ten times or more. The CDR3 goes on 3 residues after the read ends, and that part is filled in from the germline J gene. The gene calls are TRBV18 and TRBJ2-1; 10 bases map to TRBD1. Germline-derived CDR1 and CDR2 are KGHSH and LQKENI. The CDR3 has 15 residues. J gave up 8 bases and V 5 bases, and 9 bases lay outside the gene matches. The CDR3 sequence: CASSVHGTGVDEQFF. Incomplete CDR3 DNA: TGTGCCAGCTCAGTGCATGGGACAGGGGTCGATGAG.

This clone was observed at least ten times. The CDR3 is cut off 3 residues early in the read; its end comes from the germline J gene. The chain couples TRBV20-1 to TRBJ2-1; 8 bases agree with TRBD2. This CDR3 contains 13 residues. Germline CDR1 DFQATT, CDR2 SNEGSKA (reference sequence). Trimming took 3 bases from V and 2 from J; bases not matched to a gene: 0. The CDR3 region is CSASGGAYNEQFF. CDR3 DNA (partial): TGCAGTGCTAGCGGGGGGGCCTACAATGAG.

This clone was counted many times. Read coverage stops 3 residues before the CDR3 terminus; the germline J gene supplies the remainder. V usage is TRBV6-2 or TRBV6-3 and J usage is TRBJ1-6; D gene ambiguous. From germline, CDR1 is MNHEY and CDR2 SVGEGT. The CDR3 consists of 13 residues. The ends were cut back, 6 bases at V and 7 bases at J, with 10 bases in the middle. The DNA read from the CDR3 is TGTGCCAGCAGGGATATCAGGAATTCACCC. Translated: CASRDIRNSP. The full CDR3 is CASRDIRNSPLHF.